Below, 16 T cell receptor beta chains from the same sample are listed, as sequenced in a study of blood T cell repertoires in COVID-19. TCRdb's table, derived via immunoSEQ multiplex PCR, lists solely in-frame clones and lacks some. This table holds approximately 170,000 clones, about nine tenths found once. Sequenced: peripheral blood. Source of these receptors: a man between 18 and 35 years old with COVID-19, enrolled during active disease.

DNA of the CDR3: TGCAGCGTTCTAGAGGGCACAAACTATGGCTACACCTTC. Its translation is CSVLEGTNYGYTF. V is TRBV29-1 and J is TRBJ1-2, with D hard to call. Deletions cut 5 bases from V and 2 bases from J, with 12 bases between. CDR1 and CDR2 (germline): SQVTM, ANQGSEA. The length of the CDR3 is 13 residues.

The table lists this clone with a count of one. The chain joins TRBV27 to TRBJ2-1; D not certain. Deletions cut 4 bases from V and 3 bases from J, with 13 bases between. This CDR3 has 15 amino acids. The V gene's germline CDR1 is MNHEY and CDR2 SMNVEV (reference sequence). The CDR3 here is CASSYTPVFYNEQFF. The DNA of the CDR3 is TGTGCCAGCAGTTATACCCCGGTATTCTACAATGAGCAGTTCTTC.

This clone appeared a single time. The CDR3 region has the DNA TGTGCCAGCAGCTTAGCACGGGGAAACACCGGGGAGCTGTTTTTT. Protein product: CASSLARGNTGELFF. The chain carries TRBV7-9 and TRBJ2-2, with D tentatively TRBD2 (5 bases). Trimming took off 0 bases at V and 2 bases at J, with 7 bases between the two ends. Germline CDR1 is SEHNR and CDR2 is FQNEAQ (reference sequence). This CDR3 is 15 amino acids long. The variable domain in full, with the rest retrieved from reference TRBV7-9 and TRBJ2-2, is DTGVSQNPRHKITKRGQNVTFRCDPISEHNRLYWYRQTLGQGPEFLTYFQNEAQLEKSRLLSDRFSAERPKGSFSTLEIQRTEQGDSAMYLCASSLARGNTGELFFGEGSRLTVL.

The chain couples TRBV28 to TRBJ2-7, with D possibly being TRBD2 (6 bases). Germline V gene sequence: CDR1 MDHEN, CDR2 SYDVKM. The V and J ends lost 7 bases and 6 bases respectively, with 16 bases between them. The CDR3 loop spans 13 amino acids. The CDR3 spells CASTPGGVGEQYF. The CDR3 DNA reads TGTGCCAGCACCCCGGGCGGGGTGGGCGAGCAGTACTTC.

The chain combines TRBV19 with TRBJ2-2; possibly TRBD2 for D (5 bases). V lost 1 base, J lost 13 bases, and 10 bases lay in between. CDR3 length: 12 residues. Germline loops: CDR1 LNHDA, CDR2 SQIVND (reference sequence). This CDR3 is CASSIGGSALFF. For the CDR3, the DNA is TGTGCCAGTAGTATAGGGGGTAGCGCGCTGTTTTTT.

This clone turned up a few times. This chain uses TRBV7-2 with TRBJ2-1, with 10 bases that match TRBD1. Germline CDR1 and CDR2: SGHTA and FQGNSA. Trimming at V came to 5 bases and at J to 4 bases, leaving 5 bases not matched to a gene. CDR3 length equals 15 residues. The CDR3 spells CASSPRQGAYNEQFF. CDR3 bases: TGTGCCAGCAGCCCGAGACAGGGGGCTTACAATGAGCAGTTCTTC. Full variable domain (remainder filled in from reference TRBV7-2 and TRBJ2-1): GAGVSQSPSNKVTEKGKDVELRCDPISGHTALYWYRQSLGQGLEFLIYFQGNSAPDKSGLPSDRFSAERTGGSVSTLTIQRTQQEDSAVYLCASSPRQGAYNEQFFGPGTRLTVL.

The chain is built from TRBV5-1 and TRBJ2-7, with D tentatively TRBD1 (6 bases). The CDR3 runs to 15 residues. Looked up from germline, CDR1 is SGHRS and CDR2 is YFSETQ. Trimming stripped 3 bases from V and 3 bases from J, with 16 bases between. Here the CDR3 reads CASSSDGTSIYEQYF. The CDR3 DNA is TGCGCCAGCAGCTCCGATGGGACATCTATCTACGAGCAGTACTTC.

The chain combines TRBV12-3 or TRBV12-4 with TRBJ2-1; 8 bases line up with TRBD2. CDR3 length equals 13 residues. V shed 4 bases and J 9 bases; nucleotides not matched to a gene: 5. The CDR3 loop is CASSSFREGEQFF. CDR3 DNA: TGTGCCAGCAGTTCCTTTCGGGAGGGTGAGCAGTTCTTC.

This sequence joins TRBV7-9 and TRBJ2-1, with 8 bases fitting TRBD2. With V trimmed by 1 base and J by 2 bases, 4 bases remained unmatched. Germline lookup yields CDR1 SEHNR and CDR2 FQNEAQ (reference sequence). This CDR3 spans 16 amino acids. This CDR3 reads CASSLVSGRPYNEQFF. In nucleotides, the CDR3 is TGTGCCAGCAGCTTAGTAAGCGGGAGACCCTACAATGAGCAGTTCTTC.

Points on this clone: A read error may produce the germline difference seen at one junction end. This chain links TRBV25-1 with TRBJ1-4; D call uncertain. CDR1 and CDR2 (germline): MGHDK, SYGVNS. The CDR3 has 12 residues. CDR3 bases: TGTGCCAGCAGTGAACACGCCGAAAAACTGCTTTTT. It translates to CASSEHAEKLLF.

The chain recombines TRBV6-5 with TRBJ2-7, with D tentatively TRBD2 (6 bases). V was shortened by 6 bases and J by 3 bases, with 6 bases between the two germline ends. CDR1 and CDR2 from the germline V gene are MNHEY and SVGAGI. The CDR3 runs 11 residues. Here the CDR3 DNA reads TGTGCCAGCAGCGGGGGCTACGAGCAGTACTTC. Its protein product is CASSGGYEQYF.

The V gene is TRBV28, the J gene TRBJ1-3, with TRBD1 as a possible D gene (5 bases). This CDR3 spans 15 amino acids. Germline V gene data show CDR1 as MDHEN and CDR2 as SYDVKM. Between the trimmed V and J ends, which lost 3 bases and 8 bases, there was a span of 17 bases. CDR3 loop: CASSFPRAGRDTIYF. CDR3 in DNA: TGTGCCAGCAGTTTCCCCAGGGCAGGTAGAGACACCATATATTTT.

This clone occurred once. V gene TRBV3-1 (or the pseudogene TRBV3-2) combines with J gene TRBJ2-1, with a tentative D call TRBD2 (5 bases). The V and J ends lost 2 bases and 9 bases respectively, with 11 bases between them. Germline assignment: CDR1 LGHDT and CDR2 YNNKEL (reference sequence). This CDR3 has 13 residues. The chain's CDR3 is CASSQSGVGEQFF. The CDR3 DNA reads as TGTGCCAGCAGCCAATCCGGGGTGGGTGAGCAGTTCTTC.

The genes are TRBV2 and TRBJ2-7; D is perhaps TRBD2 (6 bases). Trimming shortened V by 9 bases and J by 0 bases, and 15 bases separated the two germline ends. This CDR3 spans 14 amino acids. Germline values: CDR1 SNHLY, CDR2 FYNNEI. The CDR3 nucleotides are TGTGCCAGTTACCCTAGCGTAAGCTCCTACGAGCAGTACTTC. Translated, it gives CASYPSVSSYEQYF.

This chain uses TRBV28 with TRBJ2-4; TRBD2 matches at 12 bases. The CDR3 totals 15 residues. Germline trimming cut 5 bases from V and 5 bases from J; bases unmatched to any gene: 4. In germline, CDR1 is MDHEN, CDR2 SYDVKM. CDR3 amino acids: CASSETSGRENIQYF. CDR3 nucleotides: TGTGCCAGCAGTGAGACTAGCGGGAGAGAAAACATTCAGTACTTC. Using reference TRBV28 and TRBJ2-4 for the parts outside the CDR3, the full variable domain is DVKVTQSSRYLVKRTGEKVFLECVQDMDHENMFWYRQDPGLGLRLIYFSYDVKMKEKGDIPEGYSVSREKKERFSLILESASTNQTSMYLCASSETSGRENIQYFGAGTRLSVL.

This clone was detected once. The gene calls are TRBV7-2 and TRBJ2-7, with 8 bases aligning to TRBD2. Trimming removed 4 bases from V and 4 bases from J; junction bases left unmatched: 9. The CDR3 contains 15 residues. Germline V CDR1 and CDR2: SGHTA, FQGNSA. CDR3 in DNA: TGTGCCAGCAGCTCCACAGCGGGAGCCTATTACGAGCAGTACTTC. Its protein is CASSSTAGAYYEQYF.